The present T cell receptor (beta chain) was sequenced within a study of OX40 agonist ivuxolimab in advanced cancers. Profiling relied on immunoSEQ multiplex PCR, and the TCRdb table lists in-frame clones only, not all of them. Counted here are about 96,000 clones, 90% occurring once; the ten biggest clones make up 1.5% to 2%. This CDR3 region has 14 residues. The V and J ends lost 2 bases and 6 bases, in that order; junction bases with no gene match: 7. CDR1 is LGHNA and CDR2 is YSLEER in the germline V gene. This clone appeared a single time. The clonotype originates from an adult with an advanced solid tumor such as melanoma, head and neck, liver or kidney cancer. The gene calls are TRBV4-3 and TRBJ2-7, with 7 nucleotides matching TRBD2. The specimen comprised CD4+ or CD8+ T cells sorted from blood, sampled in a trial of the OX40 agonist ivuxolimab. This CDR3 is CASSQRPGGGEQYF. DNA of the CDR3: TGCGCCAGCAGCCAACGTCCGGGAGGCGGCGAGCAGTACTTC.